This passage covers 23 T cell receptor beta chains from one sample sequenced in a study of blood T cell repertoires in COVID-19. The protocol was immunoSEQ multiplex PCR, while the TCRdb copy is restricted to in-frame clones and leaves out a portion. Of 150,000 to 200,000 clones listed, 80% to 85% were seen once; the top ten hold around 6.3%. The sequencing sample was made of peripheral blood. The receptors were gathered from a woman between 40 and 50 years old with acute or convalescent COVID-19.

The genes are TRBV4-1 and TRBJ1-6; 8 bases are a match to TRBD1. CDR3 length: 17 residues. Germline CDR1 reads MGHRA; CDR2 reads YSYEKL. V dropped 2 bases and J dropped 3; count of bases not matched to a gene: 6. The CDR3 is CASSQPWTGSYNSPLHF. For the CDR3, the DNA is TGCGCCAGCAGCCAACCTTGGACAGGGAGCTATAATTCACCCCTCCACTTT.

The chain employs TRBV5-8 and TRBJ1-5; D is uncertain. The V and J ends lost 0 bases and 3 bases respectively, with 10 bases between them. Per germline, CDR1 SGHTS and CDR2 YDEGEE. This CDR3 has 15 residues. The CDR3 sequence: CASSLAWATNQPQHF. CDR3 nucleotide sequence: TGTGCCAGCAGCTTGGCATGGGCTACCAATCAGCCCCAGCATTTT.

V gene TRBV7-2 combines with J gene TRBJ2-7, with D unclear. The CDR3 totals 13 residues. In germline, CDR1 is SGHTA, CDR2 FQGNSA. V was cut by 5 bases and J by 2 bases, with 10 bases left in between. This CDR3 reads CASSHQATYEQYF. CDR3 DNA: TGTGCCAGCAGCCATCAGGCTACCTACGAGCAGTACTTC.

The CDR3 region is CASSDGKGHVRGKLFF. Here the CDR3 DNA reads TGTGCCAGCAGTGACGGGAAGGGCCACGTCAGGGGAAAACTGTTTTTT. The rearrangement joins TRBV2 to TRBJ1-4; perhaps TRBD1 as D (6 bases). Germline V gene lookup returns CDR1 SNHLY and CDR2 FYNNEI. Trimming removed 3 bases at V and 10 bases at J, with 21 bases between. This CDR3 has 16 amino acids. The full variable domain, rest sourced from reference TRBV2 and TRBJ1-4, is EPEVTQTPSHQVTQMGQEVILRCVPISNHLYFYWYRQILGQKVEFLVSFYNNEISEKSEIFDDQFSVERPDGSNFTLKIRSTKLEDSAMYFCASSDGKGHVRGKLFFGSGTQLSVL.

The V gene is TRBV12-3 or TRBV12-4, the J gene TRBJ1-2; a weak D match, TRBD1 (6 bases). V lost 1 base, J lost 8 bases, and 8 bases lay in between. There are 12 residues in the CDR3. CDR3 amino acids: CASSLVRGGYTF. The CDR3 nucleotides read TGTGCCAGCAGTTTAGTCAGGGGAGGCTACACCTTC.

V is TRBV11-2 and J is TRBJ2-1, with TRBD2 identical over 8 bases. From germline, CDR1 is SGHAT and CDR2 FQNNGV. This CDR3 comprises 15 residues. The V gene end was trimmed by 0 bases and the J gene end by 7 bases; junction bases not matched to a gene: 5. The CDR3 region is CASSLERGGNNEQFF. Written as DNA, the CDR3 is TGTGCCAGCAGCTTAGAACGGGGGGGCAATAATGAGCAGTTCTTC.

This sequence joins TRBV9 and TRBJ2-3; the D is unclear. The germline V gene has CDR1 SGDLS and CDR2 YYNGEE. CDR3 length: 13 amino acids. Trimming stripped 4 bases from V and 2 bases from J, with 8 bases between. CDR3 in amino acids: CASSREFTDTQYF. The CDR3 bases are TGTGCCAGCAGCAGAGAGTTCACAGATACGCAGTATTTT.

V is TRBV27 and J is TRBJ2-7, with 9 bases matching TRBD1. From germline, CDR1 is MNHEY and CDR2 SMNVEV (reference sequence). V lost 3 bases, J lost 9 bases, and 9 bases stayed unmatched. The CDR3 covers 14 residues. The DNA of the CDR3 is TGTGCCAGCAGTTTGGGGACAGGGAAGTATGGGCAGTACTTC. Amino acid sequence: CASSLGTGKYGQYF.

The chain couples TRBV14 to TRBJ1-2; maybe TRBD1 (6 bases). This CDR3 has 14 residues. The germline V gene has CDR1 SGHDN and CDR2 FVKESK. V was clipped by 4 bases and J by 3 bases, with 12 bases between them. The CDR3 region has the DNA TGTGCCAGCAGCCGACAGGACGGCGACTATGGCTACACCTTC. Protein: CASSRQDGDYGYTF.

The rearrangement links TRBV19 to TRBJ1-3, with a weak D call TRBD1 (5 bases). CDR1 LNHDA and CDR2 SQIVND come from the germline V gene (reference sequence). The germline V and J ends were trimmed by 7 bases and 3 bases, with 13 bases remaining between them. The CDR3 runs 14 residues. The CDR3 here is CASTAAGYGNTIYF. The CDR3 DNA follows: TGTGCCAGTACCGCGGCAGGGTATGGAAACACCATATATTTT.

This rearrangement joins TRBV24-1 to TRBJ2-3, with 10 positions matching TRBD2. V dropped 9 bases and J dropped 4; count of bases not matched to a gene: 6. CDR1 KGHDR and CDR2 SFDVKD come from the germline V gene. The CDR3 runs to 14 residues. DNA for the CDR3: TGTGCCACCGGGGAAGCGGGGGGGCCAGATACGCAGTATTTT. As protein: CATGEAGGPDTQYF.

This sequence joins TRBV11-2 and TRBJ1-1, with 9 positions matching TRBD1. Germline assignment: CDR1 SGHAT and CDR2 FQNNGV. V shed 5 bases and J 4 bases; nucleotides not matched to a gene: 5. This CDR3 has 14 amino acids. CDR3 in amino acids: CASSQGQGSTEAFF. CDR3 sequence (DNA): TGTGCCAGCAGCCAGGGACAGGGCTCCACTGAAGCTTTCTTT.

The rearrangement links TRBV28 to TRBJ2-7; 8 bases map to TRBD1. The CDR3 is 14 residues long. CDR1 MDHEN and CDR2 SYDVKM come from the germline V gene. The junction had 3 bases not matched to a gene; V was cut back by 3 bases and J by 2 bases. The CDR3 reads CASSFRGLTYEQYF. The CDR3, as DNA: TGTGCCAGCAGTTTCAGGGGGCTAACCTACGAGCAGTACTTC.

The chain uses TRBV21-1 and TRBJ2-1; the table's D call, TRBD2, has no DNA check behind it. TRBV21-1 is shown as a pseudogene. The CDR3 is 19 residues long. CDR3 DNA sequence: TGTGCCAGCAGCCTCCGTGGGAGGCTAGCGGCCAAACCCTACAATGAGCAGTTCTTC. Its protein product is CASSLRGRLAAKPYNEQFF.

J is TRBJ2-7 and V is TRBV3-1 (or the pseudogene TRBV3-2), with 8 bases matching TRBD1. The CDR3 loop spans 15 amino acids. The J segment lost 6 bases and the V segment lost 4 bases, leaving 11 bases of the junction unmatched. Germline V lookup: CDR1 LGHDT, CDR2 YNNKEL (reference sequence). The CDR3: CASSRRQGPGSEQYF. The CDR3 region has the DNA TGTGCCAGCAGCCGCCGACAGGGGCCAGGGAGCGAGCAGTACTTC.

The chain employs TRBV19 and TRBJ1-4; D may be TRBD1 (5 bases). Germline CDR1 reads LNHDA; CDR2 reads SQIVND (reference sequence). CDR3 length: 17 amino acids. With 8 bases removed from V and 2 bases from J, the gap between germline ends came to 21 bases. CDR3 sequence (DNA): TGTGCCAGTCGCGACACAGGCGAAATAAGGACTAATGAAAAACTGTTTTTT. Its translation: CASRDTGEIRTNEKLFF.

The genes are TRBV28 and TRBJ1-2, with no clear D. CDR3 size: 12 residues. Trimming left V 5 bases short and J 3 bases short, with 7 bases between. The germline CDR1 and CDR2 sequences are MDHEN and SYDVKM. The CDR3 sequence: CASSLGYYGYTF. The CDR3 DNA is TGTGCCAGCAGTCTAGGATACTATGGCTACACCTTC.

The V call is TRBV14, the J call TRBJ1-4; D not certain. CDR1 is SGHDN, CDR2 FVKESK, per germline. The CDR3 is 13 amino acids. V lost 5 bases to trimming and J lost 9 bases, with 13 bases between them. The CDR3 loop is CASSVLGSQKLFF. For the CDR3, the DNA is TGTGCCAGCAGCGTGCTCGGGTCCCAAAAACTGTTTTTT.

This clone was counted once. The rearrangement joins TRBV7-8 to TRBJ1-1; TRBD1 matches 7 bases. Trimming at V came to 0 bases and at J to 7 bases, leaving 2 bases not matched to a gene. The germline gives CDR1 SGHVS, CDR2 FQNEAQ. The CDR3 covers 13 residues. The CDR3 nucleotides are TGTGCCAGCAGCTTAGCCGGGACAGATGAAGCTTTCTTT. As protein: CASSLAGTDEAFF.

The V and J genes are TRBV6-4 and TRBJ1-2; TRBD1 matches at 7 bases. V lost 3 bases, J lost 4 bases, and 8 bases stayed unmatched. Germline V gene sequence: CDR1 MRHNA, CDR2 SNTAGT. This CDR3 spans 15 amino acids. DNA of the CDR3: TGTGCCAGCAGTGAGTCGTCGGGACAGTCCTATGGCTACACCTTC. Amino acids: CASSESSGQSYGYTF.

This chain joins TRBV29-1 and TRBJ2-1; D is unclear. The V gene lost 4 bases and the J gene lost 0 bases, with 7 bases spanning the gap. There are 13 residues in the CDR3. The germline CDR1 and CDR2 sequences are SQVTM and ANQGSEA. CDR3 residues: CSVAGSSYNEQFF. The DNA of the CDR3 is TGCAGCGTTGCAGGTAGCTCCTACAATGAGCAGTTCTTC.

The chain combines TRBV18 with TRBJ1-2; a possible D gene is TRBD1 (5 bases). The CDR3 has 14 amino acids. Germline V gene data show CDR1 as KGHSH and CDR2 as LQKENI. Deletions cut 3 bases from V and 6 bases from J, with 14 bases between. CDR3 sequence reads: CASSPRVSSDGYTF. The DNA of the CDR3 is TGTGCCAGCTCACCCAGGGTTTCCAGCGATGGCTACACCTTC.

The rearrangement uses TRBV25-1 and TRBJ2-1, with D unclear. V lost 1 base, J lost 3 bases, and 7 bases lay in between. This CDR3 has 14 residues. The germline gives CDR1 MGHDK, CDR2 SYGVNS. This CDR3 is CASSEWASYNEQFF. The DNA for the CDR3 is TGTGCCAGCAGTGAATGGGCCAGCTACAATGAGCAGTTCTTC.